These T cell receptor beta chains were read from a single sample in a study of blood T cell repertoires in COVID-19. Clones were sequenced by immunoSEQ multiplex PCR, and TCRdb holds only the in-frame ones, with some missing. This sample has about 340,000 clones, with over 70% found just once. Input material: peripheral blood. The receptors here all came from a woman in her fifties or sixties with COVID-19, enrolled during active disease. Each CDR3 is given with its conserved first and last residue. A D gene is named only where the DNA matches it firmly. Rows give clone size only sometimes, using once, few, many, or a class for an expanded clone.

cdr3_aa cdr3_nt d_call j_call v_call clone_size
CASSRQGMNTEAFF TGTGCCAGCAGCCGACAGGGGATGAACACTGAAGCTTTCTTT TRBD1 TRBJ1-1 TRBV9 -
CASSWDRGRGGYTF TGTGCCAGCAGTTGGGACAGGGGGCGCGGGGGCTACACCTTC TRBD1 TRBJ1-2 TRBV6-5 -
CASSQDRQNTEAFF TGCGCCAGCAGTCAGGACAGACAGAACACTGAAGCTTTCTTT - TRBJ1-1 TRBV23-1 once
CASSVGLGNQPQHF TGTGCCAGCAGCGTAGGGCTTGGCAATCAGCCCCAGCATTTT - TRBJ1-5 TRBV9 -
CASSRGGAGDEKLFF TGCGCCAGCAGCCGGGGCGGGGCAGGAGATGAAAAACTGTTTTTT - TRBJ1-4 TRBV5-1 -
CSGEGKGNTEAFF TGCAGCGGGGAGGGGAAGGGGAACACTGAAGCTTTCTTT - TRBJ1-1 TRBV29-1 -
CASSLGQQPSTDTQYF TGTGCCAGTAGTTTGGGACAGCAACCTAGCACAGATACGCAGTATTTT TRBD1 TRBJ2-3 TRBV19 -
CSVDPLWREYSNEQFF TGCAGCGTTGACCCCCTCTGGCGGGAGTATAGCAATGAGCAGTTCTTC TRBD2 TRBJ2-1 TRBV29-1 -
CSVSVGALNEKLFF TGCAGCGTTTCAGTAGGGGCCCTAAATGAAAAACTGTTTTTT - TRBJ1-4 TRBV29-1 once
CASSPGAGRTDTQYF TGTGCCAGCAGCCCCGGGGCGGGACGCACAGATACGCAGTATTTT - TRBJ2-3 TRBV7-6 -
CASSQFTPRGLRQPQHF TGCGCCAGCAGCCAATTCACTCCCAGGGGTCTAAGGCAGCCCCAGCATTTT - TRBJ1-5 TRBV4-1 -
CASSLRQGSTDTQYF TGTGCCAGCAGCCTTCGACAGGGGAGCACAGATACGCAGTATTTT TRBD1 TRBJ2-3 TRBV11-3 -
CASSPLGAQGYTF TGTGCCAGCAGCCCTTTAGGGGCGCAGGGCTACACCTTC - TRBJ1-2 TRBV3-1/TRBV3-2 -
CASSSVPGQGAGSGYTF TGTGCCAGCAGCTCCGTCCCGGGACAGGGAGCCGGTAGCGGCTACACCTTC TRBD1 TRBJ1-2 TRBV11-2 -
CASSWAGGEKLFF TGTGCCAGCAGTTGGGCAGGGGGGGAAAAACTGTTTTTT TRBD1 TRBJ1-4 TRBV27 once
CASTSGGPIETQYF TGTGCCAGCACATCGGGGGGGCCGATAGAGACCCAGTACTTC TRBD2 TRBJ2-5 TRBV25-1 -
CASSFNRGFGQPQHF TGTGCCAGCAGTTTTAACAGGGGATTTGGGCAGCCCCAGCATTTT TRBD1 TRBJ1-5 TRBV27 -
CASSPGGTLNEQFF TGTGCCAGCAGCCCTGGCGGAACACTAAATGAGCAGTTCTTC - TRBJ2-1 TRBV6-6 few
CASSSNRDRALTGELFF TGCGCCAGCAGCTCGAACCGGGACAGGGCGTTGACCGGGGAGCTGTTTTTT TRBD1 TRBJ2-2 TRBV5-1 -
CASSVIGQAAPYEQNPEQYF TGTGCCAGCAGCGTAATTGGACAGGCGGCCCCCTACGAGCAGAACCCGGAGCAGTACTTC TRBD1 TRBJ2-7 TRBV9 -
CASSGGLAGVGEDTQYF TGTGCCAGCAGTGGGGGACTAGCGGGAGTAGGGGAAGATACGCAGTATTTT TRBD2 TRBJ2-3 TRBV6-4 -
CASSKYRGGQGTYEQYF TGTGCCAGCAGCAAGTACCGTGGGGGACAGGGGACCTACGAGCAGTACTTC - TRBJ2-7 TRBV21-1 -
CASRRASGEQFF TGTGCCAGCAGGAGGGCGAGCGGCGAGCAGTTCTTC - TRBJ2-1 TRBV2 -
CAWKRERTSYEQYF TGTGCCTGGAAGAGGGAGCGGACCTCCTACGAGCAGTACTTC - TRBJ2-7 TRBV30 -
CASSSTGGNGQFF TGTGCCAGCAGCTCGACAGGGGGCAATGGGCAGTTCTTC TRBD1 TRBJ2-1 TRBV7-3 -
CASSPAPRVYYGYTF TGTGCCAGCAGCCCCGCGCCCAGGGTGTACTATGGCTACACCTTC - TRBJ1-2 TRBV9 few
CATKTRGNEQFF TGTGCCACCAAAACTCGAGGCAATGAGCAGTTCTTC - TRBJ2-1 TRBV19 -
CASSFGGSTNEKLFF TGTGCCAGCAGTTTCGGGGGGTCAACTAATGAAAAACTGTTTTTT - TRBJ1-4 TRBV28 once
CASSQVGGGYTF TGTGCCAGCAGCCAAGTTGGCGGTGGCTACACCTTC - TRBJ1-2 TRBV3-1/TRBV3-2 -
CASRKTGGQETQYF TGCGCCAGCAGAAAGACAGGGGGGCAAGAGACCCAGTACTTC TRBD1 TRBJ2-5 TRBV10-2 -
CAISELVGNTEAFF TGTGCCATCAGTGAGTTGGTCGGGAACACTGAAGCTTTCTTT - TRBJ1-1 TRBV10-3 -
CASSLVDRGRVTEAFF TGTGCCAGCAGCTTGGTGGACAGGGGGCGTGTGACTGAAGCTTTCTTT TRBD1 TRBJ1-1 TRBV5-6 -
CASSQDVAGSYNEQFF TGTGCCAGCAGCCAAGATGTAGCGGGCTCCTACAATGAGCAGTTCTTC TRBD2 TRBJ2-1 TRBV4-2 -
CATSRNTPTVTDTQYF TGTGCCACCAGCAGAAATACTCCGACTGTCACAGATACGCAGTATTTT - TRBJ2-3 TRBV15 -
CASSLLPGDTQYF TGTGCCAGCAGCTTATTGCCCGGGGATACGCAGTATTTT - TRBJ2-3 TRBV7-2 -
CASSTSGRLFNEQFF TGTGCCAGCAGTACTAGCGGGAGATTATTTAATGAGCAGTTCTTC TRBD2 TRBJ2-1 TRBV5-5 once
CASGPLGTTVANEQFF TGTGCTAGTGGTCCACTAGGTACAACAGTTGCGAATGAGCAGTTCTTC - TRBJ2-1 TRBV12-5 -
CAWRAGQLGMNTEAFF TGTGCCTGGAGGGCAGGACAGTTGGGGATGAACACTGAAGCTTTCTTT - TRBJ1-1 TRBV30 once
CSVDPQGGTYNEQFF TGCAGCGTTGATCCACAGGGGGGCACCTACAATGAGCAGTTCTTC TRBD1 TRBJ2-1 TRBV29-1 -
CASSPLGTSFFTDTQYF TGTGCCAGCTCACCCCTCGGGACTAGCTTTTTCACAGATACGCAGTATTTT TRBD2 TRBJ2-3 TRBV18 -
CASSMRLRGGSTDTQYF TGTGCCAGTAGTATGAGACTGCGGGGGGGGAGCACAGATACGCAGTATTTT TRBD2 TRBJ2-3 TRBV19 -
CASSPRELAGVYEQFF TGTGCCAGCTCGCCGCGTGAACTAGCGGGTGTATATGAGCAGTTCTTC TRBD2 TRBJ2-1 TRBV18 -
CASSPAGRREETQYF TGTGCCAGCAGCCCCGCGGGGCGCCGGGAGGAGACCCAGTACTTC - TRBJ2-5 TRBV11-3 -
CASSSANSRSGNEQFF TGTGCCAGCAGCAGTGCTAATTCTAGGAGTGGCAATGAGCAGTTCTTC - TRBJ2-1 TRBV5-4 -
CSASLASGIYEQYF TGCAGTGCTAGTTTGGCTAGCGGAATCTACGAGCAGTACTTC TRBD2 TRBJ2-7 TRBV20-1 once
CASSPGQDYGYTF TGTGCCAGCAGCCCCGGACAGGACTATGGCTACACCTTC TRBD1 TRBJ1-2 TRBV11-1 -